This T cell receptor beta chain appears in the sequencing data of a study of Ad26.COV2.S vaccination and SARS-CoV-2 variants. General study findings and limits: The study found higher spike-specific TCR breadth in vaccine than placebo recipients. Those who received vaccine or placebo ended up with similar non-spike TCR breadth.

As regards this clone: Its cognate antigen is unknown.

TCRdb keeps only in-frame clones here, not all; method: immunoSEQ multiplex PCR. The table has about 350,000 clones, around 92% seen once; the top ten hold about 3.9%. With 5 bases removed from V and 5 bases from J, the gap between germline ends came to 21 bases. This CDR3 has 16 amino acids. The germline V gene encodes CDR1 LGHDT and CDR2 YNNKEL (reference sequence). The sample in question was peripheral blood, obtained after recovery from COVID-19. This TCR was sampled from a human donor who had recovered from COVID-19. This chain links TRBV3-1 (or the pseudogene TRBV3-2) with TRBJ1-2; a possible D gene is TRBD1 (5 bases). CDR3 sequence: CASSSLPGPGQYGYTF. The CDR3 region has the DNA TGTGCCAGCAGCTCCCTTCCGGGGCCAGGCCAATATGGCTACACCTTC.